The rows below give T cell receptor beta chains drawn from one sample of a study of blood T cell repertoires in COVID-19. The protocol was immunoSEQ multiplex PCR, while the TCRdb copy is restricted to in-frame clones and leaves out a portion. The data hold some 450,000 clones, with 70% to 90% observed a single time. Material for sequencing was peripheral blood. The receptor set was obtained from a man younger than 35 with COVID-19, enrolled during active disease. Both conserved end residues are trimmed from each CDR3. The order of the fields is V gene, J gene, CDR3 protein.

V gene: TRBV3-1/TRBV3-2
J gene: TRBJ2-7
CDR3 protein: ASSQEARGTSYEQY

V gene: TRBV2
J gene: TRBJ1-4
CDR3 protein: ASSGDSNEKLF

V gene: TRBV11-2
J gene: TRBJ2-1
CDR3 protein: ASSVWTSGGASYNEQF

V gene: TRBV6-6
J gene: TRBJ2-3
CDR3 protein: ASSLYSTSSGTDTQY

V gene: TRBV6-5
J gene: TRBJ1-2
CDR3 protein: ASSPGTGHGYT

V gene: TRBV12-5
J gene: TRBJ2-7
CDR3 protein: ASGPGTGGNEQY

V gene: TRBV10-3
J gene: TRBJ1-1
CDR3 protein: AIRDRAPTEAF

V gene: TRBV28
J gene: TRBJ2-5
CDR3 protein: ASSLGGRKTQY

V gene: TRBV2
J gene: TRBJ2-2
CDR3 protein: ATPQAASVAGGHGELF

V gene: TRBV28
J gene: TRBJ1-4
CDR3 protein: ASSSSQGSRGEKLF

V gene: TRBV29-1
J gene: TRBJ2-3
CDR3 protein: TLTPSGRRDTQY

V gene: TRBV2
J gene: TRBJ2-7
CDR3 protein: ASSKDSQTTYEQY

V gene: TRBV7-9
J gene: TRBJ1-5
CDR3 protein: ASSRTGRDQPQH

V gene: TRBV11-2
J gene: TRBJ2-7
CDR3 protein: ASSLGLALNEQY

V gene: TRBV18
J gene: TRBJ1-1
CDR3 protein: ASSPSQSAGQNTEAF

V gene: TRBV24-1
J gene: TRBJ2-3
CDR3 protein: ATSERGTDTQY

V gene: TRBV18
J gene: TRBJ1-1
CDR3 protein: ASSSTLYRVGTEAF

V gene: TRBV6-5
J gene: TRBJ1-2
CDR3 protein: ASSPDRGVDGYT

V gene: TRBV6-5
J gene: TRBJ1-2
CDR3 protein: ASSRDSLYGYT

V gene: TRBV5-1
J gene: TRBJ2-5
CDR3 protein: ASSPDRGAIETQY

V gene: TRBV30
J gene: TRBJ2-7
CDR3 protein: AWSALPGYSGRESSYEQY

V gene: TRBV11-2
J gene: TRBJ2-7
CDR3 protein: ASSLEGRGTSFDEQY

V gene: TRBV12-3/TRBV12-4
J gene: TRBJ1-5
CDR3 protein: ASSFRVGQPQH

V gene: TRBV5-4
J gene: TRBJ2-1
CDR3 protein: ASSFTGVDEQF

V gene: TRBV14
J gene: TRBJ1-3
CDR3 protein: ASSQGYYSGNTIY

V gene: TRBV5-8
J gene: TRBJ2-1
CDR3 protein: ASSSPPGQGTNEQF

V gene: TRBV3-1/TRBV3-2
J gene: TRBJ2-5
CDR3 protein: ASSKRGDGFETQY

V gene: TRBV5-4
J gene: TRBJ2-6
CDR3 protein: ASSHARSGRRSGANVLT

V gene: TRBV5-1
J gene: TRBJ1-5
CDR3 protein: ASSYGQEGAAQH

V gene: TRBV5-4
J gene: TRBJ2-7
CDR3 protein: ASSLGTGDYTYEQY

V gene: TRBV18
J gene: TRBJ2-7
CDR3 protein: ASSPPEVGYEQY

V gene: TRBV7-9
J gene: TRBJ1-3
CDR3 protein: AILNGVDGNTIY

V gene: TRBV10-3
J gene: TRBJ2-7
CDR3 protein: AISEPDRGPYEQY

V gene: TRBV21-1
J gene: TRBJ1-2
CDR3 protein: ASSNKDRGLSYNYGYT

V gene: TRBV30
J gene: TRBJ2-1
CDR3 protein: AWSYYNEQF

V gene: TRBV24-1
J gene: TRBJ1-2
CDR3 protein: ATSTGINYGYT

V gene: TRBV6-5
J gene: TRBJ1-1
CDR3 protein: ASARQGGDTEAF

V gene: TRBV5-8
J gene: TRBJ2-5
CDR3 protein: ASKRGETQY